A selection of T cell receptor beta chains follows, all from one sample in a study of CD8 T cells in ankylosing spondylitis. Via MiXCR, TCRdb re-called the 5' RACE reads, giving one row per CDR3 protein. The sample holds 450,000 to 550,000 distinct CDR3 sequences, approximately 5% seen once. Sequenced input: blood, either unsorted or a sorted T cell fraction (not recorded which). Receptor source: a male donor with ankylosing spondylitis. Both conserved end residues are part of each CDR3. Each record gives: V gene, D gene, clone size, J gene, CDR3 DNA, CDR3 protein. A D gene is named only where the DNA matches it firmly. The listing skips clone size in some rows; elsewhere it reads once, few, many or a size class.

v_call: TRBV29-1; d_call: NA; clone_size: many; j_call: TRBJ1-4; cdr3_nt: TGCAGCGTAGCAGGTGTGGCCACAACTAATGAAAAACTGTTTTTT; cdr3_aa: CSVAGVATTNEKLFF
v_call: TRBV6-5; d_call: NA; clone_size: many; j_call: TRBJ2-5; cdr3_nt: TGTGCCAGCAGTTACTCGGAGCGGGCCTGGGAGACCCAGTACTTC; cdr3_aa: CASSYSERAWETQYF
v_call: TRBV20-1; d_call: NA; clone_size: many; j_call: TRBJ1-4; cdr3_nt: TGCAGTGCTAGAAGTCGGATGGAATCAACTAATGAAAAACTGTTTTTT; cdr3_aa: CSARSRMESTNEKLFF
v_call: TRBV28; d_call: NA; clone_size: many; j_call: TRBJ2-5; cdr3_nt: TGTGCCAGCAGTTTACGGGGCCGGGGGCTGCCGTACGAGACCCAGTACTTC; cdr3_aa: CASSLRGRGLPYETQYF
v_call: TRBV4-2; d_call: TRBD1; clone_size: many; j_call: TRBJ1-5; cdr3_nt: TGTGCCAGCAGCCATCCGCAGGGGGGCCAGCCCCAGCATTTT; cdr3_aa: CASSHPQGGQPQHF
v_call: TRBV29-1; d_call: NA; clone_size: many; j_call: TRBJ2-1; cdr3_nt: TGCAGCGTTGGGGCACCGGGACATTACAATGAGCAGTTCTTC; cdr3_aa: CSVGAPGHYNEQFF
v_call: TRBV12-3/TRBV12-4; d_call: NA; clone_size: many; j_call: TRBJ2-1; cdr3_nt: TGTGCCAGCAGTACCGGCCCGGGCAATGAGCAGTTCTTC; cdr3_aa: CASSTGPGNEQFF
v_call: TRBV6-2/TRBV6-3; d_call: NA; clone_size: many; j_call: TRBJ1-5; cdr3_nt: TGTGCCAGCAGTTACGGCGCGGGGGCTAGCAATCAGCCCCAGCATTTT; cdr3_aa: CASSYGAGASNQPQHF
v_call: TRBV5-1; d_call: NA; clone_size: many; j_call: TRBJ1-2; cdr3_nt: TGCGCCAGCAGCTTGAAGATCGGGGAAAACTATGGCTACACCTTC; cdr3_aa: CASSLKIGENYGYTF
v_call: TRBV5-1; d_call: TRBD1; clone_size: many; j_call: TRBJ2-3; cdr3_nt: TGCGCCAGTGCCCCCCGGACAGGCCGGTCTGGGGAGTCCACAGATACGCAGTATTTT; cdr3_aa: CASAPRTGRSGESTDTQYF
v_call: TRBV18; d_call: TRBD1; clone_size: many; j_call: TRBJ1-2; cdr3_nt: TGTGCCAGCTCACCACGGGACAGCTCCTATGGCTACACCTTC; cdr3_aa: CASSPRDSSYGYTF
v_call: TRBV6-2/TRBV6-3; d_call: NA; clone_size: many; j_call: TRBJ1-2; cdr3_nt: TGTGCCAGCAGTTTCAGAGTTGGCTACACCTTC; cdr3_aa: CASSFRVGYTF
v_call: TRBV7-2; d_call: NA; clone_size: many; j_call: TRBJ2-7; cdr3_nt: TGTGCCAGCAGCGCTTACTTACGGGAGTTGAGCGAGCAGTACTTC; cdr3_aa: CASSAYLRELSEQYF
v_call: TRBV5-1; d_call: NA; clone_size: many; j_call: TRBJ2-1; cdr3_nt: TGCGCCAGCAGCTTGGTTGGGGGCAACGACAATGAGCAGTTCTTC; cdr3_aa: CASSLVGGNDNEQFF
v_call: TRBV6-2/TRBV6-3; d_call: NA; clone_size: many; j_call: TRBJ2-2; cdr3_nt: TGTGCCAGCAGCCTATACTCAAGGGGGGCCGGGGAGCTGTTTTTT; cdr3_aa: CASSLYSRGAGELFF
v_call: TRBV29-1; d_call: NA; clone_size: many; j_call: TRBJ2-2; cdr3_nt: TGCAGCGTTGTAAGGGGTAACACCGGGGAGCTGTTTTTT; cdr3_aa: CSVVRGNTGELFF
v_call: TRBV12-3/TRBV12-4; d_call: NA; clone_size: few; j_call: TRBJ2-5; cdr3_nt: TGTGCCAGCAAACCGGGGCCGGCGTGGGAGACCCAGTACTTC; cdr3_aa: CASKPGPAWETQYF
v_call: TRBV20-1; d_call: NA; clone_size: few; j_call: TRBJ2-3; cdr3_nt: TGCAGTGTCAGTAGGGTCGATACGCAGTATTTT; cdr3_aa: CSVSRVDTQYF
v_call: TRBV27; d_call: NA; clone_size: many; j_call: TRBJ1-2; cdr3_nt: TGTGCCAGTGGGCCCCGCGGCTATGGCTACACCTTC; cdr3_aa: CASGPRGYGYTF
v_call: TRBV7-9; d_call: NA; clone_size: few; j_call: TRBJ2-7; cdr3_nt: TGTGCCAGCAGCCCCGACTGGAACGAGCAGTACTTC; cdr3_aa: CASSPDWNEQYF
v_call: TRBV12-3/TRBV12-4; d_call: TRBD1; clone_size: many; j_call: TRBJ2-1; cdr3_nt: TGTGCCAGCCGGCCGGGACAGGGTTACAATGAGCAGTTCTTC; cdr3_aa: CASRPGQGYNEQFF
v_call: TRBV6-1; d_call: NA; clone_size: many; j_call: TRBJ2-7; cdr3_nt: TGTGCCACCAGGGCGGTCGGGACTCACTCCTACGAGCAGTACTTC; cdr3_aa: CATRAVGTHSYEQYF
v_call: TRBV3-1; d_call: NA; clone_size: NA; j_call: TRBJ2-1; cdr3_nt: TGTGCCAGCAGCCAGCGGGGGCCCCACAATGAGCAGTTCTTC; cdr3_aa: CASSQRGPHNEQFF
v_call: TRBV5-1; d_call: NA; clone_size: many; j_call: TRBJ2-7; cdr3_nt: TGCGCCAGCAGCTCCGACGGAGTTGTCAGCGAGCAGTACTTC; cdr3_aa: CASSSDGVVSEQYF
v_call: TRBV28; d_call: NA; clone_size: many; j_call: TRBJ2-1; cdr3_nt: TGTGCCAGCAGCTTGTTGGGCAATGAGCAGTTCTTC; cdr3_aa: CASSLLGNEQFF
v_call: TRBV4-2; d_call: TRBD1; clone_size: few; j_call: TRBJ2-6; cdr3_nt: TGTGCCAGCAGCCGTAGGACAGGGGAGTACTCTGGGGCCAACGTCCTGACTTTC; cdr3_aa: CASSRRTGEYSGANVLTF
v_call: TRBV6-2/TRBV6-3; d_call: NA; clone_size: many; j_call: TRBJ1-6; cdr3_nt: TGTGCCAGCAGTTACTCGGATTACGGAATCTATAATTCACCCCTCCACTTT; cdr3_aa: CASSYSDYGIYNSPLHF
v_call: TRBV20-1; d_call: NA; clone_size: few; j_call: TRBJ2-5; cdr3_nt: TGCAGTGCTCCACCCCGAGAGACCCAGTACTTC; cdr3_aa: CSAPPRETQYF
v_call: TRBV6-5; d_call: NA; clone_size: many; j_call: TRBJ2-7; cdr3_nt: TGTGCCAGCAGTTACGGTGAATACGGACTACGCGAGCAGTACTTC; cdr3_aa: CASSYGEYGLREQYF
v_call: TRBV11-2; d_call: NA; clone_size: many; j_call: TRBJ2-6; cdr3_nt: TGTGCCAGCAGCCGCCCTGGGGCCAACGTCCTGACTTTC; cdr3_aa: CASSRPGANVLTF
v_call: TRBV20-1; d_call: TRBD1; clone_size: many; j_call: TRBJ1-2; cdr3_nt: TGCAGTGCTAGCCCCGGACAGGATCGCTATGGCTACACCTTC; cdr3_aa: CSASPGQDRYGYTF
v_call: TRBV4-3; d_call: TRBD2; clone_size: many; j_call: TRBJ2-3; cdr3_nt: TGCGCCAGCAGCCAAGATCGGACTAGCGATGAGGGAGATACGCAGTATTTT; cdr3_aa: CASSQDRTSDEGDTQYF
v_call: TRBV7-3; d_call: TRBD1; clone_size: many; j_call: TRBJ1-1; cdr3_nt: TGTGCCAGCAGCCCACAGGGGGGAAGGGGTACTGAAGCTTTCTTT; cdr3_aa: CASSPQGGRGTEAFF
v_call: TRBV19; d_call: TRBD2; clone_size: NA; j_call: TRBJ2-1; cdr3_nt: TGTGCCAGGGAAGGACTAGCGGTCTACAATGAGCAGTTCTTC; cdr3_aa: CAREGLAVYNEQFF
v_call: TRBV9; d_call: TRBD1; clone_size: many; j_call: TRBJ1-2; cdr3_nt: TGTGCCAGCAGCCCTAGTACAGGGGACTATGGCTACACCTTC; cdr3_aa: CASSPSTGDYGYTF
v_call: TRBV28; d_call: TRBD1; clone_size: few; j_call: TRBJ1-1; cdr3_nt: TGTGCCAGCAGTTCTGGACAGGATAACACTGAAGCTTTCTTT; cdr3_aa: CASSSGQDNTEAFF
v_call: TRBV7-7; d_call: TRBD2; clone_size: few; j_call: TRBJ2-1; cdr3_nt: TGTGCTAGCAGCTTAGGTGGACTAGCGGGAGGCATAAATGAGCAGTTCTTC; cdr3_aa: CASSLGGLAGGINEQFF
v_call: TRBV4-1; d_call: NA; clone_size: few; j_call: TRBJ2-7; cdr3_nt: TGCGCCAGCAGCCAAATAACACTAGCCCACTACGAGCAGTACTTC; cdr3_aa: CASSQITLAHYEQYF
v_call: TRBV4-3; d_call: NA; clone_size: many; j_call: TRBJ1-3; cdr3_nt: TGCGCCAGCAGCCGTCTTCAAAGCTCTGGAAACACCATATATTTT; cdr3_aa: CASSRLQSSGNTIYF
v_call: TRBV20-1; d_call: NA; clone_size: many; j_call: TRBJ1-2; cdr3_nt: TGCAGTGCTGCAGAGGGTAACTATGGCTACACCTTC; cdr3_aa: CSAAEGNYGYTF
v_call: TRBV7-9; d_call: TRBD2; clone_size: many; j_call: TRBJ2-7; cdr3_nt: TGTGCCAGCAGCCTCCGCGGGGGGCCTTACACCTACGAGCAGTACTTC; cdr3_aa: CASSLRGGPYTYEQYF
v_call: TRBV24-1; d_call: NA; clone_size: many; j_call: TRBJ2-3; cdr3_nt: TGTGCCACCAGTGAGAGTCCGGATGATACGCAGTATTTT; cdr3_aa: CATSESPDDTQYF
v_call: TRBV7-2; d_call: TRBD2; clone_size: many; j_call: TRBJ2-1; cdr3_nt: TGTGCCAGCAGCTCACTAGCGGGAATTGCTGAGCAGTTCTTC; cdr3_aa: CASSSLAGIAEQFF
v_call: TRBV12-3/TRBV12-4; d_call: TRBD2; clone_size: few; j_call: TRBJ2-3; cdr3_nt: TGTGCCAGCAGTTTTGCCAGCGGGGACACAGATACGCAGTATTTT; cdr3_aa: CASSFASGDTDTQYF
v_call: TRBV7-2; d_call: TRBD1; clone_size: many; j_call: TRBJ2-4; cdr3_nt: TGTGCCAGCAGCTTACTGGCTGGGACAGGGGTCAACATTCAGTACTTC; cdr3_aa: CASSLLAGTGVNIQYF
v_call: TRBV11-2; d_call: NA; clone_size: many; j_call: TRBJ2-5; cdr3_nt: TGTGCCAGCAGCTTAGTTGGGGGGCTGGAGACCCAGTACTTC; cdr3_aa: CASSLVGGLETQYF
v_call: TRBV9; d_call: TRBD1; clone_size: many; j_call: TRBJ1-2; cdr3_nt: TGTGCCAGCAGCCCTCGTAGTGGACAGGGATACGGCTACACCTTC; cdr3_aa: CASSPRSGQGYGYTF
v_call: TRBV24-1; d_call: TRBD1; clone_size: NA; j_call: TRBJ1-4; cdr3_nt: TGTGCCACCGGTGATCACAGGGGACCCGGTGAAAAACTGTTTTTT; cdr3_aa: CATGDHRGPGEKLFF
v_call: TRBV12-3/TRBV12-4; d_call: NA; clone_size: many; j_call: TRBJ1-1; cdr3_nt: TGTGCCAGCAGTTCCAGGGTAGGGACTGAAGCTTTCTTT; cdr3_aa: CASSSRVGTEAFF
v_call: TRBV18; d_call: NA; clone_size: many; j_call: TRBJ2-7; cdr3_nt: TGTGCCAGCTCACCCAACCTCGACGTCTGGAACGAGCAGTACTTC; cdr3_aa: CASSPNLDVWNEQYF
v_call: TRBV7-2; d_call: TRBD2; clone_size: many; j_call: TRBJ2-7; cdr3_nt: TGTGCCAGCAGCTTAGGGCGGGAGTCCCCCTACGAGCAGTACTTC; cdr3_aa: CASSLGRESPYEQYF
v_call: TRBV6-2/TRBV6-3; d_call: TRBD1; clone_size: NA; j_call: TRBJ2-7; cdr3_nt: TGTGCCAGCAGAGCCTGGACAGGGGCCTACGAGCAGTACTTC; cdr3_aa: CASRAWTGAYEQYF
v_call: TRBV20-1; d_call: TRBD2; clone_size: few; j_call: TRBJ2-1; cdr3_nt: TGCAGTGCTCGGGCGCTAGCGGGCTACAATGAGCAGTTCTTC; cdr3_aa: CSARALAGYNEQFF
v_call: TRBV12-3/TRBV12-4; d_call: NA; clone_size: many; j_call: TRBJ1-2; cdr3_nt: TGTGCCAGCACCCTGACAGGCCTTAACTATGGCTACACCTTC; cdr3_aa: CASTLTGLNYGYTF
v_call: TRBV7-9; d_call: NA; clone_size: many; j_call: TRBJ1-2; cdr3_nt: TGTGCCAGCAGCTTTAAGGGCGGTTTCCCTAACTATGGCTACACCTTC; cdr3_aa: CASSFKGGFPNYGYTF